These 27 T cell receptor beta chains share one sample of origin, sequenced in a study of blood T cells in healthy people across ages. A sample-barcoded 5' primer and a J-beta primer mix were used in a second PCR of roughly 6 to 11 cycles. TCRdb redid the calling of the 5' RACE reads with MiXCR, one entry per CDR3 protein. The sample lists 1,500,000 or so distinct CDR3 sequences, around 59% occurring once. Input material: blood. Receptor source: a man younger than 35 in good health.

This chain joins TRBV7-2 and TRBJ2-3, with D possibly TRBD2 on 6 matching bases. Deletions cut 3 bases from V and 0 bases from J, with 16 bases between. Per germline, CDR1 SGHTA and CDR2 FQGNSA. This CDR3 spans 17 amino acids. In DNA, the CDR3 is TGTGCCAGCAGCTTGGGGGTCGGGGGAACGAGCACAGATACGCAGTATTTT. This sequence encodes CASSLGVGGTSTDTQYF.

V usage is TRBV2 and J usage is TRBJ2-7; D not resolved. Between the trimmed V and J ends, which lost 10 bases and 0 bases, there was a span of 16 bases. This CDR3 spans 14 amino acids. Per the germline V gene, CDR1 is SNHLY and CDR2 is FYNNEI. Here the CDR3 DNA reads TGTGCCACCCACTATGGCGGAGTCTCCTACGAGCAGTACTTC. Translation gives CATHYGGVSYEQYF.

This chain joins TRBV5-1 and TRBJ1-3; no clear D gene. Germline V gene sequence: CDR1 SGHRS, CDR2 YFSETQ. The CDR3 runs to 15 residues. The ends were cut back, 4 bases at V and 0 bases at J, with 11 bases in the middle. This CDR3 is CASSVDGTSGNTIYF. DNA of the CDR3: TGCGCCAGCAGCGTGGACGGTACCTCTGGAAACACCATATATTTT.

This clonotype was seen a handful of times. The chain carries TRBV4-1 and TRBJ2-3; D is perhaps TRBD2 (5 bases). The CDR3 totals 15 residues. Trimming stripped 3 bases from V and 5 bases from J, with 15 bases between. Germline CDR1 is MGHRA and CDR2 is YSYEKL. The CDR3 loop is CASSQRVPLGDTQYF. As DNA, the CDR3 is TGCGCCAGCAGCCAGCGGGTCCCCTTAGGAGATACGCAGTATTTT.

This clonotype occurred a few times. The rearrangement joins TRBV5-5 to TRBJ2-3, with 11 bases lining up with TRBD2. The CDR3 is 17 residues long. In germline, CDR1 is SGHKS, CDR2 YYEKEE (reference sequence). The junction had 7 bases not matched to a gene; V was cut back by 4 bases and J by 0 bases. CDR3 nucleotide sequence: TGTGCCAGCAGCATACCTCTAGCGGGGGGAAGCACAGATACGCAGTATTTT. Protein product: CASSIPLAGGSTDTQYF.

The rearrangement links TRBV7-9 to TRBJ2-2; D remains unclear. CDR1 SEHNR and CDR2 FQNEAQ come from the germline V gene (reference sequence). CDR3 size: 12 residues. Trimming stripped 6 bases from V and 8 bases from J, with 10 bases between. The chain's CDR3 is CASSSNRGELFF. CDR3 nucleotides: TGTGCCAGCAGTTCTAATAGAGGGGAGCTGTTTTTT.

This clonotype has a single count. The chain combines TRBV5-1 with TRBJ2-1; D is perhaps TRBD2 (6 bases). The assigned J gene may be wrong: the sequence end matches TRBJ2-7 better. The length of the CDR3 is 16 residues. Germline assignment: CDR1 SGHRS and CDR2 YFSETQ. The CDR3 region has the DNA TGCGCCAGCAGCTTGGGGTGGCAGGGACTGAATTACGAGCAGTACTTC. Its protein is CASSLGWQGLNYEQYF.

J is TRBJ2-3 and V is TRBV2, with D possibly TRBD2 on 5 matching bases. The V end was cut by 6 bases, the J end by 1 base, with 8 bases between. This CDR3 has 13 amino acids. Germline V gene sequence: CDR1 SNHLY, CDR2 FYNNEI. The CDR3 nucleotides are TGTGCCAGCAGCTGGGAGCGCACAGATACGCAGTATTTT. Translating it yields CASSWERTDTQYF. Using reference TRBV2 and TRBJ2-3 for the parts outside the CDR3, the full variable domain is EPEVTQTPSHQVTQMGQEVILRCVPISNHLYFYWYRQILGQKVEFLVSFYNNEISEKSEIFDDQFSVERPDGSNFTLKIRSTKLEDSAMYFCASSWERTDTQYFGPGTRLTVL.

V and J are TRBV12-3 or TRBV12-4 and TRBJ1-6; tentative D call: TRBD1 (5 bases). The CDR3 has 13 residues. V lost 4 bases to trimming and J lost 10 bases, with 11 bases between them. CDR3 protein: CASSWGGGSPLHF. CDR3 in DNA: TGTGCCAGCAGTTGGGGGGGTGGCTCACCCCTCCACTTT.

This clonotype was observed once. V usage is TRBV4-2 and J usage is TRBJ2-1, with TRBD2 identical over 7 bases. Trimming took 0 bases from V and 3 from J; bases not matched to a gene: 5. CDR3 size: 16 residues. The germline CDR1 and CDR2 sequences are LGHNA and YNFKEQ. This CDR3 reads CASSQEQREDYNEQFF. Here the CDR3 DNA reads TGTGCCAGCAGCCAAGAGCAGCGGGAAGACTACAATGAGCAGTTCTTC.

V usage is TRBV29-1 and J usage is TRBJ2-1; D perhaps matches TRBD1 (6 bases). Trimming left V 4 bases short and J 3 bases short, with 31 bases between. Germline V lookup: CDR1 SQVTM, CDR2 ANQGSEA. The CDR3 totals 20 residues. The CDR3 DNA follows: TGCAGCGTTGTGGGGGCACCATACTTTCAGGGAATGGGGGTCTACAATGAGCAGTTCTTC. Amino acid sequence: CSVVGAPYFQGMGVYNEQFF.

The J gene is TRBJ2-1, the V gene TRBV4-1; 9 bases are shared with TRBD1. Per germline, CDR1 MGHRA and CDR2 YSYEKL. The CDR3 sequence is 15 residues long. V lost 4 bases and J lost 7; bases outside the gene matches: 8. CDR3 region: CASSRLGQGKNEQFF. CDR3 nucleotides: TGCGCCAGCAGCCGCTTGGGACAGGGCAAGAATGAGCAGTTCTTC.

The genes are TRBV7-9 and TRBJ1-1; the D is unclear. Germline CDR1 SEHNR, CDR2 FQNEAQ (reference sequence). V was shortened by 5 bases and J by 3 bases, with 13 bases between the two germline ends. This CDR3 is 14 amino acids long. In DNA form, the CDR3 reads TGTGCCAGCAGCCCGCTGAGGACCGACACTGAAGCTTTCTTT. Translating gives CASSPLRTDTEAFF.

The chain uses TRBV29-1 and TRBJ2-1; 7 bases fit TRBD2. Trimming cost V 6 bases and J 1 base; bases outside gene matches: 6. The CDR3 has 14 amino acids. In germline, CDR1 is SQVTM, CDR2 ANQGSEA. CDR3 in amino acids: CSVYTRGSYNEQFF. For the CDR3, the DNA is TGCAGCGTATATACGCGGGGGTCCTACAATGAGCAGTTCTTC.

This clonotype was counted between two and nine times. This chain connects TRBV10-3 to TRBJ2-5, with D tentatively TRBD1 (6 bases). V dropped 3 bases and J dropped 2 bases, with 13 bases sitting between them. CDR3 length: 15 amino acids. The germline gives CDR1 ENHRY, CDR2 SYGVKD. As DNA, the CDR3 is TGTGCCATCAGTGAAATCAGGGGAGTTCAAGAGACCCAGTACTTC. Its translation: CAISEIRGVQETQYF.

This chain joins TRBV5-1 and TRBJ2-3; 8 bases are shared with TRBD2. Germline CDR1 SGHRS, CDR2 YFSETQ. The CDR3 has 15 residues. After removal of 4 bases from V and 4 bases from J, the junction contained 8 bases not matched to a gene. The chain's CDR3 is CASSREQRESDTQYF. Here the CDR3 DNA reads TGCGCCAGCAGCCGCGAGCAGCGGGAGTCAGATACGCAGTATTTT.

This chain connects TRBV20-1 to TRBJ2-7, with 7 positions matching TRBD1. The CDR3 covers 14 residues. Germline V gene lookup returns CDR1 DFQATT and CDR2 SNEGSKA (reference sequence). J gave up 6 bases and V 5 bases, and 13 bases lay outside the gene matches. The CDR3 region has the DNA TGCAGTGCTCGAAGGACAGGTGGAATGGGCGAGCAGTACTTC. Residues: CSARRTGGMGEQYF.

The rearrangement joins TRBV20-1 to TRBJ1-6; possibly TRBD1 for D (5 bases). CDR1 DFQATT and CDR2 SNEGSKA come from the germline V gene (reference sequence). This CDR3 contains 15 residues. The ends were cut back, 1 base at V and 8 bases at J, with 15 bases in the middle. The DNA for the CDR3 is TGCAGTGCTAGAGGAGTTGGGACCCTGCATTCACCCCTCCACTTT. The encoded protein is CSARGVGTLHSPLHF.

This clonotype has only a few counts. The DNA for the CDR3 is TGTGCCAGCAGCTTGCCCCCCGAGGTCAGCACAGATACGCAGTATTTT. Its protein is CASSLPPEVSTDTQYF. This sequence joins TRBV7-2 and TRBJ2-3; D call uncertain. The CDR3 consists of 16 residues. V was clipped by 3 bases and J by 0 bases, with 13 bases between them. The germline V gene has CDR1 SGHTA and CDR2 FQGNSA. The whole variable domain, remainder taken from reference TRBV7-2 and TRBJ2-3, is GAGVSQSPSNKVTEKGKDVELRCDPISGHTALYWYRQSLGQGLEFLIYFQGNSAPDKSGLPSDRFSAERTGGSVSTLTIQRTQQEDSAVYLCASSLPPEVSTDTQYFGPGTRLTVL.

The chain uses TRBV12-3 or TRBV12-4 and TRBJ2-7, with D possibly being TRBD1 (5 bases). The J call may be faulty, since TRBJ2-5 better matches the DNA end. There are 14 residues in the CDR3. CDR3 bases: TGTGCCAGCAGACCAGGGCCTCAAGATGGGACCCAGTACTTC. Its translation is CASRPGPQDGTQYF.

This clonotype has a count of ten or more. The rearrangement uses TRBV7-2 and TRBJ1-6, with unresolved D. Deletions cut 3 bases from V and 6 bases from J, with 12 bases between. CDR3 size: 15 residues. Germline V gene lookup returns CDR1 SGHTA and CDR2 FQGNSA. The CDR3 region has the DNA TGTGCCAGCAGCTTGGCCGGGCCGCCTAATTCACCCCTCCACTTT. This gives the protein CASSLAGPPNSPLHF.

The chain couples TRBV28 to TRBJ2-7, with D hard to call. The CDR3 is made up of 15 amino acids. Trimming cost V 1 base and J 3 bases, with 13 bases left between them. Looked up from germline, CDR1 is MDHEN and CDR2 is SYDVKM. The CDR3, as DNA: TGTGCCAGCAGTTTATCTGACACCGGCCTCTACGAGCAGTACTTC. It specifies CASSLSDTGLYEQYF.

This rearrangement joins TRBV9 to TRBJ2-3; D is ambiguous. This CDR3 is 15 amino acids long. Per germline, CDR1 SGDLS and CDR2 YYNGEE. The ends were cut back, 4 bases at V and 5 bases at J, with 17 bases in the middle. As DNA, the CDR3 is TGTGCCAGCAGCCGACCTTCACTGAAGATAGATACGCAGTATTTT. It is translated as CASSRPSLKIDTQYF.

This sequence joins TRBV7-9 and TRBJ1-5, with a tentative D call TRBD1 (5 bases). V dropped 1 base and J dropped 8 bases, with 15 bases sitting between them. CDR1 is SEHNR and CDR2 is FQNEAQ in the germline V gene (reference sequence). CDR3 length equals 15 residues. The CDR3 is CASSLVGGSGEPQHF. Here the CDR3 DNA reads TGTGCCAGCAGCTTAGTCGGGGGATCGGGTGAGCCCCAGCATTTT.

A few counts support this clonotype. The chain uses TRBV10-3 and TRBJ1-1; D call uncertain. CDR3 length: 13 amino acids. From germline, CDR1 is ENHRY and CDR2 SYGVKD. V was shortened by 3 bases and J by 0 bases, with 5 bases between the two germline ends. CDR3 sequence reads: CAISDFLNTEAFF. For the CDR3, the DNA is TGTGCCATCAGTGATTTCCTGAACACTGAAGCTTTCTTT.

The rearrangement joins TRBV20-1 to TRBJ2-5; 9 bases line up with TRBD2. The assigned J gene may be wrong: the sequence end matches TRBJ2-7 better. This CDR3 is 16 amino acids long. The germline CDR1 and CDR2 sequences are DFQATT and SNEGSKA (reference sequence). The CDR3 loop is CSARPYGVAGEYEQYF. The CDR3 bases are TGCAGTGCTAGACCCTATGGGGTAGCGGGAGAATACGAGCAGTACTTC.

This rearrangement joins TRBV4-1 to TRBJ2-3; 11 bases are a match to TRBD2. The CDR3 has 17 amino acids. V gave up 2 bases and J gave up 0 bases; unmatched junction bases: 4. The germline CDR1 and CDR2 sequences are MGHRA and YSYEKL. The CDR3 reads CASSQRLAGTSTDTQYF. The CDR3, as DNA: TGCGCCAGCAGCCAAAGACTAGCGGGGACTAGCACAGATACGCAGTATTTT.